This T cell receptor beta chain was recovered during a study of blood T cell repertoires in COVID-19. Under the authors' procedure: By means of reference gene primer amplification, nucleated cell counts were estimated. Generated by immunoSEQ multiplex PCR, the TCRdb table keeps only in-frame clones and is missing some. V, J and clone size derive from that table, while D and trimming were established from the DNA sequence. This sample has around 120,000 clones; about 70% occur once, and the top ten carry 2.2%. J was trimmed by 3 bases and V by 4 bases; bases with no gene match: 4. In germline, CDR1 is ENHRY, CDR2 SYGVKD. The CDR3 length is 15 residues.

This sequence was found in a woman in her 70s with acute or convalescent COVID-19. This sequence joins TRBV10-3 and TRBJ2-3; TRBD2 matches at 10 bases. Source material: peripheral blood. CDR3: CAISASGGETDTQYF. The CDR3 DNA follows: TGTGCCATCAGTGCTAGCGGGGGAGAGACAGATACGCAGTATTTT.